The clone carrying this T cell receptor beta chain was recorded many times. Its target is unknown. This sample was included in a study of quantifying T cell responses using KT2 cells. Study details: Reverse transcription used primers in the TCR alpha and beta constant regions.

The cDNA 3' end received a ligated oligonucleotide with a UMI. The first PCR ran three to four cycles with an equimolar RC1.1 and RC1.2 beta primer mix. From the second PCR onward, TCR alpha and beta chains were processed separately. From the UMI-ligation and nested PCR reads, TCRdb called clonotypes with MiXCR, one entry per CDR3 protein. The repertoire consists of 25,000 to 35,000 distinct CDR3 sequences, with around 10% occurring once and the leading ten covering roughly 10%. Study findings and constraints: Counts of KT2 alpha and beta sequences rose linearly with the number of KT2 cells added.

V lost 0 bases to trimming and J lost 5 bases, with 4 bases between them. Germline values: CDR1 SQVTM, CDR2 ANQGSEA. The CDR3 is 12 residues long. The chain couples TRBV29-1 to TRBJ1-4; no clear D gene. This TCR was recovered from a human donor. The specimen sequenced was PBMCs spiked with cells of the T cell clone KT2. In nucleotides, the CDR3 is TGCAGCGTTGAAGATCTGAATGAAAAACTGTTTTTT. Its protein product is CSVEDLNEKLFF.